This T cell receptor (beta chain) originates from a study of cytomegalovirus exposure and HLA in healthy donors. Study-wide results and limits: Productive rates of about 87% or about 30% were seen for most TCR beta V segments in an earlier analysis. Rarity held for most TCR sequences, but there were some public TCRs that occurred in many donors.

With respect to this clone: Its antigen remains unknown. Other DNA sequences in the same sample also yield this CDR3.

Per germline, CDR1 LNHDA and CDR2 SQIVND (reference sequence). This CDR3 region has 12 residues. V shed 5 bases and J 4 bases; nucleotides not matched to a gene: 1. 60 Vbeta and 13 Jbeta primers were used in PCR. Profiled with immunoSEQ multiplex PCR; TCRdb holds only in-frame clones, not every one. The table has roughly 200,000 clones, 70% to 90% seen once. The chain couples TRBV19 to TRBJ2-5; TRBD2 matches at 7 bases. The TCR comes from a woman aged 30 to 39 in good health and CMV-seronegative. The sequenced sample was PBMCs. The CDR3 here is CASSPGGETQYF. CDR3 nucleotides: TGTGCCAGTAGTCCGGGGGGAGAGACCCAGTACTTC.